This entry is about one T cell receptor (beta chain). Its matching antigen is unknown. TCRdb re-derived calls from the reads in MiXCR, one entry per CDR3 protein. The sample gives about 180,000 distinct CDR3 sequences, about 15% of which show up once; roughly 24% is in the top ten. The ends were cut back, 0 bases at V and 6 bases at J, with 21 bases in the middle. The CDR3 runs 17 residues. Germline V gene lookup returns CDR1 LGHNA and CDR2 YSLEER. The data were obtained in a study of T cell repertoires in cytomegalovirus infection. At the level of the study: CMV infection together with matching HLA type was indicated by public TCR beta signatures. The study, taken as a whole, reports: Accumulated public TCR beta family frequency recognized individuals carrying CMV together with the relevant HLA. CMV-specific TCR beta clonotypes restricted by HLA-C were the ones dominating the ex vivo response.

This rearrangement joins TRBV4-3 to TRBJ2-7; tentatively, D is TRBD1 (6 bases). Sequencing used CD8+ T cells from PBMCs. The TCR was taken from a human donor in good health (CMV status not recorded). Some clones in this sample may be carry-over from other donors' samples. This chain's CDR3 is CASSQDSFGQQQGEQYF. For the CDR3, the DNA is TGCGCCAGCAGCCAAGATAGTTTTGGACAGCAACAAGGCGAGCAGTACTTC.